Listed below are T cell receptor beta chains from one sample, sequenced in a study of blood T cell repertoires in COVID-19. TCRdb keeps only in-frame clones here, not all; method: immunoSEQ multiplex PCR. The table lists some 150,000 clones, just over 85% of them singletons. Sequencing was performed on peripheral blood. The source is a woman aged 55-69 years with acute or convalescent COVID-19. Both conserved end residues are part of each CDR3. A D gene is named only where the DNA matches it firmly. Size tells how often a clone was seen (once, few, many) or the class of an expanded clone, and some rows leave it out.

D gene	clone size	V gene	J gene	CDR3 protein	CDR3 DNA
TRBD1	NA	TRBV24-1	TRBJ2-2	CATSDLTGGAATGELFF	TGTGCCACCAGTGACCTCACAGGGGGCGCCGCCACCGGGGAGCTGTTTTTT
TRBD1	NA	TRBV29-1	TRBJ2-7	CSAGTGAYEQYF	TGCAGCGCCGGGACAGGGGCCTACGAGCAGTACTTC
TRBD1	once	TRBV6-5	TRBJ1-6	CASRGTGKLSPLHF	TGTGCCAGCAGAGGGACAGGGAAACTCTCACCCCTCCACTTT
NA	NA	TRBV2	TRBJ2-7	CASTTVAGEQYF	NA
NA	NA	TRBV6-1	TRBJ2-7	CASSEYWEVGSYEQYF	TGTGCCAGCAGTGAATATTGGGAGGTGGGCTCCTACGAGCAGTACTTC
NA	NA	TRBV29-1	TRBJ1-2	CSVERGGYGYTF	TGCAGCGTTGAAAGGGGAGGCTATGGCTACACCTTC
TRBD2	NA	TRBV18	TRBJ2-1	CASSRSAGEYNEQFF	TGTGCCAGCTCACGGTCGGCGGGGGAGTACAATGAGCAGTTCTTC
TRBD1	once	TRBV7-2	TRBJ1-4	CASSMTGTGVEKLFF	TGTGCCAGCAGCATGACCGGGACAGGGGTTGAAAAACTGTTTTTT
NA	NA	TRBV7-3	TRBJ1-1	CASSLTTNTEAFF	TGTGCCAGCAGCCTTACAACGAACACTGAAGCTTTCTTT
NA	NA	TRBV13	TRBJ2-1	CASSLGGGLYLNEQFF	TGTGCCAGCAGCTTAGGTGGGGGGTTATACTTGAATGAGCAGTTCTTC
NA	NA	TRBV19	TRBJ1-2	CASSIGQVWDYGYTF	TGTGCCAGTAGTATCGGTCAGGTATGGGACTATGGCTACACCTTC
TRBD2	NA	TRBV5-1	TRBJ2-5	CASSSLLAGGEETQYF	TGCGCCAGCAGCTCGCTGCTAGCGGGGGGAGAAGAGACCCAGTACTTC
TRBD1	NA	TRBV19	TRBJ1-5	CASTTTGVSNQPQHF	TGTGCCAGTACGACGACAGGGGTAAGCAATCAGCCCCAGCATTTT
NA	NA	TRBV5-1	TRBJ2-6	CASSPAEQGYFSGANVLTF	TGCGCCAGCAGCCCGGCTGAACAGGGCTACTTCTCTGGGGCCAACGTCCTGACTTTC
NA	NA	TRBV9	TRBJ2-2	CASTPGGSTGELFF	TGTGCCAGCACCCCTGGGGGCTCTACCGGGGAGCTGTTTTTT
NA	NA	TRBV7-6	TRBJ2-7	CASSKTAGGSYEQYF	TGTGCCAGCAGCAAAACCGCTGGCGGCTCCTACGAGCAGTACTTC
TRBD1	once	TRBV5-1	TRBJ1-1	CASSLAWRGGESTEAFF	TGCGCCAGCAGCTTGGCCTGGAGAGGGGGCGAAAGCACTGAAGCTTTCTTT
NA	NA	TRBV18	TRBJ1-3	CASSPGDAGNTIYF	TGTGCCAGCTCACCAGGAGACGCTGGAAACACCATATATTTT
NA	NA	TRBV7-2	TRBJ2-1	CASSLARTSSEQFF	TGTGCCAGCAGCTTAGCGCGCACTAGCAGTGAGCAGTTCTTC
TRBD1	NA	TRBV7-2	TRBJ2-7	CASSIDRVYEQYF	TGTGCCAGCAGCATTGACAGGGTCTACGAGCAGTACTTC
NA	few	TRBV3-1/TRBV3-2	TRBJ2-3	CASSQEPFRKGADTQYF	TGTGCCAGCAGCCAAGAACCCTTCCGGAAAGGGGCAGATACGCAGTATTTT
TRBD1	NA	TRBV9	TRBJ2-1	CASSQGFTGGWNEQFF	TGTGCCAGCAGCCAGGGATTTACAGGGGGCTGGAATGAGCAGTTCTTC
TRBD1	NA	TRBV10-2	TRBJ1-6	CASSEQGATPLHF	TGCGCCAGCAGTGAACAGGGGGCAACACCCCTCCACTTT
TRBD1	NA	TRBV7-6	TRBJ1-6	CASSLKAGGDSPLHF	TGTGCCAGCAGCTTGAAGGCAGGGGGCGATTCACCCCTCCACTTT
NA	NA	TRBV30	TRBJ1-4	CAWSYGQQQVNEKLFF	TGTGCCTGGAGTTACGGACAGCAACAGGTGAATGAAAAACTGTTTTTT
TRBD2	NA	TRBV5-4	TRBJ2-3	CASSLGASGGLDTQYF	TGTGCCAGCAGCTTGGGGGCTAGCGGGGGCCTAGATACGCAGTATTTT
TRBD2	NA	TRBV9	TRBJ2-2	CASSVAGGGVPGELFF	TGTGCCAGCAGCGTAGCTGGCGGGGGAGTCCCCGGGGAGCTGTTTTTT
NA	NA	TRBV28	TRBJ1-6	CASSLRQPNSPLHF	TGTGCCAGCAGTTTGAGGCAGCCTAATTCACCCCTCCACTTT
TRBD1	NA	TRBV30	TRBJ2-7	CAWTLRDRASREQYF	TGTGCCTGGACTCTAAGGGACAGGGCGTCACGGGAGCAGTACTTC
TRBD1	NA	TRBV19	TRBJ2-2	CASSIDKGTDTGELFF	TGTGCCAGTAGTATAGATAAGGGGACAGACACCGGGGAGCTGTTTTTT
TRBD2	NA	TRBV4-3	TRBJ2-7	CASSPREGYEQYF	TGCGCCAGCAGTCCTCGGGAGGGCTACGAGCAGTACTTC
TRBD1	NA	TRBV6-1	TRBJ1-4	CASSDGQGREKLFF	TGTGCCAGCAGTGACGGACAGGGGCGAGAAAAACTGTTTTTT
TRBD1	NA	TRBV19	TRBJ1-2	CASSRRTGGNYGYTF	TGTGCCAGTAGTAGGCGGACAGGGGGCAACTATGGCTACACCTTC
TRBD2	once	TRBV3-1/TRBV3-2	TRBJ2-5	CASSHTSGGGETQYF	TGTGCCAGCAGCCACACTAGCGGGGGTGGGGAGACCCAGTACTTC
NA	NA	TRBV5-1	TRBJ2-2	CASSSDVEGTGELFF	TGCGCCAGCAGTTCTGACGTGGAGGGCACCGGGGAGCTGTTTTTT
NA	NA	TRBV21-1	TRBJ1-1	CASSKVEAEEAFF	TGTGCCAGCAGCAAAGTCGAGGCAGAAGAAGCTTTCTTT
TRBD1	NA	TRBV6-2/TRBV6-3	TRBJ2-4	CASSKGTGVAKMDQYF	TGTGCCAGCAGTAAAGGGACAGGGGTGGCTAAAATGGATCAGTACTTC
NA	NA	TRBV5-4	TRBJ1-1	CASSSGGGTRNTEAFF	TGTGCCAGCAGCTCTGGGGGGGGAACGCGGAACACTGAAGCTTTCTTT
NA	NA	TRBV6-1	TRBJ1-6	CASSEEGGVPYNSPLHF	TGTGCCAGCAGTGAAGAGGGGGGGGTTCCTTATAATTCACCCCTCCACTTT
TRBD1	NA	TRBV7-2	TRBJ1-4	CASSLVGGQGSEKLFF	TGTGCCAGCAGCTTAGTCGGGGGACAGGGGTCTGAAAAACTGTTTTTT
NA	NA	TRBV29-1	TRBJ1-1	CSVDPERRAFF	TGCAGCGTTGACCCTGAGCGGCGGGCTTTCTTT